The 14 T cell receptor beta chains below all came from one sample that was sequenced in a study of blood T cell repertoires in COVID-19. TCRdb's copy holds only in-frame clones and misses some; the assay was immunoSEQ multiplex PCR. The profile shows 350,000 to 400,000 clones, around nine tenths of them singletons. Sequenced input: PBMCs or T cells enriched from blood (not recorded which). The receptors here all came from a woman aged 25-40 years who had recovered from COVID-19.

This clone was recorded once. The chain links TRBV5-6 to TRBJ2-7; the D is unclear. V was shortened by 0 bases and J by 0 bases, with 7 bases between the two germline ends. This CDR3 has 14 residues. CDR1 is SGHDT and CDR2 is YYEEEE in the germline V gene. The CDR3 sequence is CASSLEELSYEQYF. The CDR3 bases are TGTGCCAGCAGCTTGGAGGAGCTCTCCTACGAGCAGTACTTC. The full variable domain, with the rest looked up from reference TRBV5-6 and TRBJ2-7, is DAGVTQSPTHLIKTRGQQVTLRCSPKSGHDTVSWYQQALGQGPQFIFQYYEEEERQRGNFPDRFSGHQFPNYSSELNVNALLLGDSALYLCASSLEELSYEQYFGPGTRLTVT.

This chain connects TRBV15 to TRBJ2-1, with 11 positions matching TRBD2. Germline V gene data show CDR1 as LNHNV and CDR2 as YYDKDF (reference sequence). CDR3 length: 16 amino acids. V lost 0 bases and J lost 9; bases outside the gene matches: 7. For the CDR3, the DNA is TGTGCCACCAGCAGAGATCGAGGGACTAGCGGTACTGAGCAGTTCTTC. It specifies CATSRDRGTSGTEQFF.

The chain combines TRBV4-1 with TRBJ1-6; weak D call: TRBD1 (5 bases). There are 15 residues in the CDR3. V gave up 7 bases and J gave up 7 bases, with 17 bases separating them. Germline CDR1 and CDR2: MGHRA and YSYEKL. As DNA, the CDR3 is TGCGCCAGCACCACGGATGACAGACGAAATTCACCCCTCCACTTT. Translated, it gives CASTTDDRRNSPLHF.

V gene TRBV29-1 combines with J gene TRBJ1-1; no firm D call. Germline loops: CDR1 SQVTM, CDR2 ANQGSEA. The CDR3 runs 14 residues. With 2 bases removed from V and 1 base from J, the gap between germline ends came to 11 bases. CDR3 in amino acids: CSVEPLRRNTEAFF. The CDR3 DNA reads TGCAGCGTTGAACCACTACGACGGAACACTGAAGCTTTCTTT.

The rearrangement joins TRBV11-2 to TRBJ2-5; D gene unclear. Germline V gene sequence: CDR1 SGHAT, CDR2 FQNNGV. V was trimmed by 6 bases and J by 7 bases, leaving 9 bases between them. This CDR3 contains 11 residues. In DNA form, the CDR3 reads TGTGCCAGCAGGTCAGGTCCGACCCAGTACTTC. Residues: CASRSGPTQYF.

The J gene is TRBJ2-7, the V gene TRBV6-5; 7 bases align to TRBD1. The germline V gene has CDR1 MNHEY and CDR2 SVGAGI. The V gene end was trimmed by 3 bases and the J gene end by 2 bases; junction bases not matched to a gene: 4. The CDR3 is made up of 14 amino acids. The CDR3 region has the DNA TGTGCCAGCAGTTATACAGGGACAGCCTACGAGCAGTACTTC. Amino acid sequence: CASSYTGTAYEQYF.

This chain links TRBV7-2 with TRBJ2-2, with 9 bases lining up with TRBD1. The CDR3 length is 16 residues. Germline V gene lookup returns CDR1 SGHTA and CDR2 FQGNSA. V trimming: 0 bases; J trimming: 2 bases; junction bases outside the gene matches: 1. The CDR3 is CASSLATGGNTGELFF. CDR3 coding DNA: TGTGCCAGCAGCTTAGCCACAGGGGGCAACACCGGGGAGCTGTTTTTT.

V is TRBV24-1 and J is TRBJ2-1, with unresolved D. This CDR3 region has 14 residues. CDR1 and CDR2 (germline): KGHDR, SFDVKD. The germline V and J ends were trimmed by 2 bases and 4 bases, with 8 bases remaining between them. CDR3 bases: TGTGCCACCAGTGATTCCCCTAATTACAATGAGCAGTTCTTC. Translated: CATSDSPNYNEQFF.

This chain uses TRBV7-8 with TRBJ1-4; TRBD1 matches 10 bases. Looked up from germline, CDR1 is SGHVS and CDR2 is FQNEAQ. The CDR3 loop spans 17 amino acids. Losses at the gene ends were 4 bases for V and 5 bases for J; bases not matched to a gene: 10. CDR3 bases: TGTGCCAGCAGCTCAGATCTTCCGGGACAGGGGAATGAAAAACTGTTTTTT. Protein: CASSSDLPGQGNEKLFF. The entire variable domain, with the rest obtained from reference TRBV7-8 and TRBJ1-4, is as follows: GAGVSQSPRYKVAKRGQDVALRCDPISGHVSLFWYQQALGQGPEFLTYFQNEAQLDKSGLPSDRFFAERPEGSVSTLKIQRTQQEDSAVYLCASSSDLPGQGNEKLFFGSGTQLSVL.

V gene TRBV3-1 (or the pseudogene TRBV3-2) combines with J gene TRBJ1-2; a weak D match, TRBD1 (5 bases). Germline V gene sequence: CDR1 LGHDT, CDR2 YNNKEL (reference sequence). This CDR3 has 15 residues. With 0 bases removed from V and 7 bases from J, the gap between germline ends came to 15 bases. The CDR3 region has the DNA TGTGCCAGCAGCCAAGATACCGGAGGGAGGGGTGGCTACACCTTC. Its translation is CASSQDTGGRGGYTF.

The chain couples TRBV5-6 to TRBJ2-7; 8 bases align to TRBD1. V lost 2 bases and J lost 5; bases outside the gene matches: 18. This CDR3 contains 18 residues. Germline CDR1 reads SGHDT; CDR2 reads YYEEEE. The CDR3 DNA sequence: TGTGCCAGCAGCTTAGTTGGTTGGTGGACAGGGCAAAGCGACGAGCAGTACTTC. This gives the protein CASSLVGWWTGQSDEQYF.

The V call is TRBV19, the J call TRBJ1-4, with D unclear. Trimming removed 4 bases from V and 8 bases from J, with 8 bases in between. CDR1 is LNHDA, CDR2 SQIVND, per germline (reference sequence). This CDR3 is built from 12 residues. The CDR3 protein is CASSKAGEKLFF. DNA for the CDR3: TGTGCCAGTAGTAAGGCGGGGGAAAAACTGTTTTTT.

The chain links TRBV7-9 to TRBJ2-7; D unclear. Trimming took 2 bases from V and 2 from J, leaving 16 bases between them. The germline V gene encodes CDR1 SEHNR and CDR2 FQNEAQ (reference sequence). The CDR3 totals 16 residues. The CDR3 bases are TGTGCCAGCAGCTTACCCGCCGGCCTGGAGCCCTACGAGCAGTACTTC. Residues: CASSLPAGLEPYEQYF.

This CDR3 reads CASSKLLQCGSSGNTIYF. CDR3 nucleotide sequence: TGTGCCAGCAGCAAGCTGCTCCAGTGTGGGAGCTCTGGAAACACCATATATTTT. The chain is built from TRBV21-1 and TRBJ1-3. TRBV21-1 is classified as a pseudogene. The CDR3 is 18 residues long.